The 26 T cell receptor beta chains below all came from one sample that was sequenced in a study of persistence of HIV-infected CD4 T cells. Lysates of CMV-infected fibroblasts at around 9.8 ug/mL stimulated these cells. CD40L-negative CD69-negative CD45RO-high memory CD4+ T cells were sorted as populations depleted of antigen-responding cells. This was the immunoSEQ version 4 assay in survey mode. The table came from immunoSEQ multiplex PCR; TCRdb's copy has only in-frame clones and leaves some out. The sample has under 40,000 clones; 82% are singletons. For these receptors, no antigen is known. The sequencing used CD4+ T cells sorted from PBMCs after approximately 20-hour stimulation, collected from a patient who received antiretroviral therapy. The receptors shown here come from an adult woman with HIV who was CMV-seropositive.

The V call is TRBV30, the J call TRBJ1-3, with 7 bases that match TRBD1. This CDR3 is 15 amino acids long. V trimming: 5 bases; J trimming: 0 bases; junction bases outside the gene matches: 7. Germline CDR1 is GTSNPN and CDR2 is SVGIG (reference sequence). DNA for the CDR3: TGTGCCTGGGGGGGACAGACAATCTCTGGAAACACCATATATTTT. Protein: CAWGGQTISGNTIYF.

The chain recombines TRBV6-2 or TRBV6-3 with TRBJ1-1; no firm D call. V dropped 2 bases and J dropped 4 bases, with 17 bases sitting between them. Looked up from germline, CDR1 is MNHEY and CDR2 is SVGEGT. The CDR3 covers 16 residues. CDR3 sequence (DNA): TGTGCCAGCAGTTACGGGGTGGTTGGTCGTGTCACTGAAGCTTTCTTT. Its translation: CASSYGVVGRVTEAFF.

The chain recombines TRBV29-1 with TRBJ1-5; 9 nucleotides agree with TRBD1. V shed 6 bases and J 0 bases; nucleotides not matched to a gene: 6. Per the germline V gene, CDR1 is SQVTM and CDR2 is ANQGSEA. The CDR3 runs 15 residues. CDR3 DNA: TGCAGCGTGGGGACAGGGAGAAATAGCAATCAGCCCCAGCATTTT. Residues: CSVGTGRNSNQPQHF.

The chain couples TRBV11-3 to TRBJ2-7, with unresolved D. Germline loops: CDR1 SGHNT, CDR2 YENEEA. Trimming pared 1 base from V and 5 bases from J, leaving 12 bases between. This CDR3 is built from 14 residues. CDR3 DNA: TGTGCCAGCAGCTTAGGAGCTAGTTCCCACGAGCAGTACTTC. This translates into CASSLGASSHEQYF.

V usage is TRBV9 and J usage is TRBJ2-1, with D maybe TRBD1 (6 bases). CDR1 is SGDLS and CDR2 is YYNGEE in the germline V gene. The CDR3 covers 13 residues. The V gene lost 2 bases and the J gene lost 8 bases, with 11 bases spanning the gap. The CDR3 region has the DNA TGTGCCAGCAGCGTGACCAGGGGCGATGAGCAGTTCTTC. Protein sequence: CASSVTRGDEQFF.

V usage is TRBV19 and J usage is TRBJ1-2, with TRBD1 identical over 12 bases. In germline, CDR1 is LNHDA, CDR2 SQIVND (reference sequence). The CDR3 covers 17 residues. Germline trimming cut 6 bases from V and 4 bases from J; bases unmatched to any gene: 12. The CDR3 sequence: CASRGRDRGPLGYGYTF. Here the CDR3 DNA reads TGTGCCAGTAGGGGCCGGGACAGGGGGCCCCTAGGCTATGGCTACACCTTC.

The chain recombines TRBV12-3 or TRBV12-4 with TRBJ1-4; 7 bases match TRBD1. There are 12 residues in the CDR3. The junction had 8 bases not matched to a gene; V was cut back by 7 bases and J by 12 bases. The CDR3 DNA reads as TGTGCCAGCAAGGCCGACAGGGAGGAACTGTTTTTT. This codes for CASKADREELFF.

This clone was seen just once. The chain links TRBV7-2 to TRBJ1-2; possible D gene TRBD1, 5 bases. Between the trimmed V and J ends, which lost 0 bases and 5 bases, there was a span of 7 bases. The CDR3 has 13 residues. The germline V gene encodes CDR1 SGHTA and CDR2 FQGNSA. The CDR3 here is CASSLAGEYGYTF. The CDR3 region has the DNA TGTGCCAGCAGCTTAGCAGGGGAGTATGGCTACACCTTC.

The chain joins TRBV25-1 to TRBJ1-2; TRBD1 matches 11 bases. V was clipped by 4 bases and J by 2 bases; unmatched bases: 3. The length of the CDR3 is 15 residues. Germline values: CDR1 MGHDK, CDR2 SYGVNS. As DNA, the CDR3 is TGTGCCAGCAGTGGGACAGGGGGCGCCAACTATGGCTACACCTTC. Encoded protein: CASSGTGGANYGYTF.

The chain uses TRBV28 and TRBJ2-2; TRBD2 matches at 9 bases. Losses at the gene ends were 6 bases for V and 4 bases for J; bases not matched to a gene: 3. The CDR3 totals 14 residues. Germline assignment: CDR1 MDHEN and CDR2 SYDVKM. The CDR3 reads CASRSSGGTGELFF. The DNA for the CDR3 is TGTGCCAGCAGAAGTAGCGGGGGCACCGGGGAGCTGTTTTTT.

This chain joins TRBV9 and TRBJ1-1; D is perhaps TRBD1 (6 bases). Per the germline V gene, CDR1 is SGDLS and CDR2 is YYNGEE. This CDR3 spans 15 amino acids. V lost 4 bases to trimming and J lost 0 bases, with 13 bases between them. The CDR3 DNA sequence: TGTGCCAGCAGCCCCCAGGGGACATTGAACACTGAAGCTTTCTTT. Its translation is CASSPQGTLNTEAFF. Full variable domain (rest looked up from reference TRBV9 and TRBJ1-1): DSGVTQTPKHLITATGQRVTLRCSPRSGDLSVYWYQQSLDQGLQFLIQYYNGEERAKGNILERFSAQQFPDLHSELNLSSLELGDSALYFCASSPQGTLNTEAFFGQGTRLTVV.

V and J are TRBV5-1 and TRBJ1-4; TRBD1 matches 10 bases. The CDR3 sequence is 15 residues long. Germline-derived CDR1 and CDR2 are SGHRS and YFSETQ. Unmatched junction bases numbered 7, after V lost 4 bases and J lost 7 bases. As DNA, the CDR3 is TGCGCCAGCAGCCCGGACAGGGGGTCTTTTGAAAAACTGTTTTTT. This translates into CASSPDRGSFEKLFF.

J is TRBJ2-7 and V is TRBV15, with 7 bases aligning to TRBD1. The CDR3 extends over 15 amino acids. V lost 5 bases, J lost 5 bases, and 12 bases stayed unmatched. Germline lookup yields CDR1 LNHNV and CDR2 YYDKDF (reference sequence). The CDR3 region is CATSGLRQGRNEQYF. CDR3 bases: TGTGCCACCAGCGGATTAAGACAGGGTCGCAACGAGCAGTACTTC. Full variable domain (missing parts from reference TRBV15 and TRBJ2-7): DAMVIQNPRYQVTQFGKPVTLSCSQTLNHNVMYWYQQKSSQAPKLLFHYYDKDFNNEADTPDNFQSRRPNTSFCFLDIRSPGLGDTAMYLCATSGLRQGRNEQYFGPGTRLTVT.

The chain recombines TRBV27 with TRBJ1-4, with TRBD1 identical over 10 bases. The germline gives CDR1 MNHEY, CDR2 SMNVEV (reference sequence). The CDR3 sequence is 18 residues long. V shed 6 bases, J shed 3 bases, and the junction held 13 bases outside the gene matches. The CDR3 spells CASRGTGQGMLANEKLFF. The CDR3 DNA sequence: TGTGCCAGCAGGGGAACGGGACAGGGGATGTTGGCTAATGAAAAACTGTTTTTT.

V gene TRBV5-1 combines with J gene TRBJ1-2; D ambiguous. The V gene's germline CDR1 is SGHRS and CDR2 YFSETQ. The germline V and J ends were trimmed by 0 bases and 4 bases, with 4 bases remaining between them. The CDR3 runs 12 residues. CDR3 protein: CASSLEGYGYTF. The CDR3 DNA is TGCGCCAGCAGCTTGGAGGGCTATGGCTACACCTTC.

The chain recombines TRBV4-3 with TRBJ2-5; D gene unclear. The V end was cut by 0 bases, the J end by 7 bases, with 9 bases between. The CDR3 consists of 13 residues. The germline V gene has CDR1 LGHNA and CDR2 YSLEER. In nucleotides, the CDR3 is TGCGCCAGCAGCCAAGATAGGATGGGGACCCAGTACTTC. It is translated as CASSQDRMGTQYF.

The chain combines TRBV2 with TRBJ2-3; 10 bases agree with TRBD1. The CDR3 has 17 amino acids. Germline V gives CDR1 SNHLY, CDR2 FYNNEI. The V gene end was trimmed by 5 bases and the J gene end by 4 bases; junction bases not matched to a gene: 12. The CDR3 spells CASSRQGALTWADTQYF. The DNA for the CDR3 is TGTGCCAGCAGTCGACAGGGGGCACTCACTTGGGCAGATACGCAGTATTTT.

The CDR3 region is CASSSGTGGAGANVLTF. In nucleotides, the CDR3 is TGTGCCAGCAGCTCCGGGACAGGGGGCGCTGGGGCCAACGTCCTGACTTTC. The chain combines TRBV27 with TRBJ2-6, with 12 bases matching TRBD1. Looked up from germline, CDR1 is MNHEY and CDR2 is SMNVEV (reference sequence). Germline trimming cut 6 bases from V and 2 bases from J; bases unmatched to any gene: 5. The CDR3 is 17 residues long.

The chain is built from TRBV7-9 and TRBJ2-6; TRBD2 might be the D (5 bases). This CDR3 has 16 residues. Trimming pared 3 bases from V and 3 bases from J, leaving 12 bases between. Germline V gene lookup returns CDR1 SEHNR and CDR2 FQNEAQ (reference sequence). The CDR3 loop is CASSFIRRSGANVLTF. CDR3 in DNA: TGTGCCAGCAGCTTCATAAGGAGGAGTGGGGCCAACGTCCTGACTTTC.

This clone has just a few counts. The genes are TRBV20-1 and TRBJ1-2, with TRBD1 as a possible D gene (5 bases). This CDR3 comprises 14 residues. CDR1 and CDR2 (germline): DFQATT, SNEGSKA (reference sequence). The V and J ends lost 3 bases and 7 bases respectively, with 18 bases between them. CDR3 loop: CSASQRGTGGGYTF. CDR3 nucleotide sequence: TGCAGTGCTAGTCAGAGAGGGACGGGAGGTGGCTACACCTTC.

The chain couples TRBV28 to TRBJ2-5, with 7 bases that match TRBD1. CDR1 MDHEN and CDR2 SYDVKM come from the germline V gene. After removal of 4 bases from V and 2 bases from J, the junction contained 7 bases not matched to a gene. The CDR3 has 15 amino acids. DNA for the CDR3: TGTGCCAGCAGTTCCCGACAGGGTTATCAAGAGACCCAGTACTTC. Translated, it gives CASSSRQGYQETQYF.

The chain carries TRBV10-2 and TRBJ1-3, with TRBD1 as a possible D gene (5 bases). V dropped 7 bases and J dropped 2 bases, with 12 bases sitting between them. There are 14 residues in the CDR3. CDR1 WSHSY and CDR2 SAAADI come from the germline V gene. CDR3 sequence: CASTSGFAGNTIYF. The CDR3 DNA is TGCGCCAGCACTTCAGGGTTCGCTGGAAACACCATATATTTT.

The chain carries TRBV7-2 and TRBJ2-1, with D maybe TRBD2 (5 bases). V shed 3 bases and J shed 14 bases, with 17 bases lying between them. The CDR3 extends over 13 amino acids. CDR1 and CDR2 from the germline V gene are SGHTA and FQGNSA. CDR3 in amino acids: CASSFTPRGQEFF. The CDR3 DNA reads as TGTGCCAGCAGCTTCACGCCCCGGGGTCAGGAGTTCTTC.

This clone is labeled medium-sized. The V and J genes are TRBV5-8 and TRBJ1-2; 7 nucleotides line up with TRBD1. J gave up 7 bases and V 4 bases, and 7 bases lay outside the gene matches. The CDR3 loop spans 13 amino acids. CDR1 is SGHTS and CDR2 is YDEGEE in the germline V gene. The CDR3, as DNA: TGTGCCAGCAGCGTGACAGGGTTTTTTGGCTACACCTTC. Translating gives CASSVTGFFGYTF.

Only one count was recorded for this clone. This chain uses TRBV10-3 with TRBJ2-2; no clear D. From germline, CDR1 is ENHRY and CDR2 SYGVKD. The V gene lost 4 bases and the J gene lost 3 bases, with 9 bases spanning the gap. The CDR3 extends over 14 amino acids. CDR3 loop: CAISGQGYTGELFF. Here the CDR3 DNA reads TGTGCCATCAGTGGACAAGGGTACACCGGGGAGCTGTTTTTT.

The rearrangement links TRBV7-2 to TRBJ1-2; no firm D call. The CDR3 runs 14 residues. Germline V gene data show CDR1 as SGHTA and CDR2 as FQGNSA. V gave up 5 bases and J gave up 8 bases, with 18 bases separating them. CDR3 region: CASSQRTGFIGYTF. The CDR3 DNA follows: TGTGCCAGCAGCCAAAGGACGGGATTTATCGGCTACACCTTC.